This TCR beta chain was sequenced for a study of T-cell memory formation after mild COVID-19. In its sample, this clonotype was seen many times. Its antigen is undetermined. Regarding the study as a whole: The main location of contracting CD4+ clones was CM and EM, and that of contracting CD8+ clones was EMRA.

The CDR3 spans 14 residues. V shed 4 bases and J shed 4 bases, with 13 bases lying between them. TCRdb re-analysed the 5' RACE reads in MiXCR, keeping a single row per CDR3 protein. The repertoire holds 120,000 to 150,000 distinct CDR3 sequences, with 6% as singletons. This sequence was found in an adult woman who had mild COVID-19 (a few samples of this study predate the infection). Cell type and time point are not known. The sample consisted of PBMCs or a T cell subset sorted from them (not recorded which). The rearrangement links TRBV12-3 or TRBV12-4 to TRBJ1-1; maybe TRBD1 (5 bases). CDR3 amino acids: CASSSRGEATEAFF. CDR3 nucleotides: TGTGCCAGCAGTTCAAGGGGTGAGGCCACTGAAGCTTTCTTT.